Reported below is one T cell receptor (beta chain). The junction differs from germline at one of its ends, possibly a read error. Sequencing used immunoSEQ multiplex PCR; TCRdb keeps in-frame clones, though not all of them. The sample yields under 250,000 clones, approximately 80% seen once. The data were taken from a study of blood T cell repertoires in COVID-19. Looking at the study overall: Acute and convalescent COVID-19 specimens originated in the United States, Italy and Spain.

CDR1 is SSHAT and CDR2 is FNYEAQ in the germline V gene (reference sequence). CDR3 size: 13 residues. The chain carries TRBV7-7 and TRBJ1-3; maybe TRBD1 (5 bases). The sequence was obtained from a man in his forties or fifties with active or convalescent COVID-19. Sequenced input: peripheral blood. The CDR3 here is CASSSGAGNTIYF. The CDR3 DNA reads TGTGCTAGCAGCTCGGGGGCTGGAAACACCATATATTTT. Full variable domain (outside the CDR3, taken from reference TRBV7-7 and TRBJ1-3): GAGVSQSPRYKVTKRGQDVTLRCDPISSHATLYWYQQALGQGPEFLTYFNYEAQPDKSGLPSDRFSAERPEGSISTLTIQRTEQRDSAMYRCASSSGAGNTIYFGEGSWLTVV.